The 16 T cell receptor beta chains below come from one sample, sequenced in a study of beta chain features in type 1 diabetes. The sequenced template was cDNA made from the entire isolated RNA. Assay used: immunoSEQ multiplex PCR; TCRdb lists only in-frame clones, some missing. The repertoire holds approximately 150,000 clones, with about a tenth as singletons. The sequenced material came from central memory CD4+ T cells from blood. These receptors originate from a middle-aged woman in good health.

This clone has just a few counts. The V call is TRBV2, the J call TRBJ2-6, with TRBD1 identical over 11 bases. Losses at the gene ends were 6 bases for V and 3 bases for J; bases not matched to a gene: 7. CDR1 is SNHLY, CDR2 FYNNEI, per germline. The CDR3 totals 17 residues. The CDR3 sequence: CASRPGQGVFGANVLTF. DNA for the CDR3: TGTGCCAGCAGACCGGGACAGGGGGTTTTTGGGGCCAACGTCCTGACTTTC.

CDR3 DNA sequence: TGCGCCAGCAGCCCCGCGGGGCAAGAGACCCAGTACTTC. This gives the protein CASSPAGQETQYF. The rearrangement uses TRBV4-3 and TRBJ2-5; D may be TRBD2 (6 bases). In germline, CDR1 is LGHNA, CDR2 YSLEER. The CDR3 length is 13 residues. V shed 4 bases and J shed 2 bases, with 8 bases lying between them.

The V and J genes are TRBV5-1 and TRBJ1-2; D might be TRBD1 (5 bases). The CDR3 runs 14 residues. Looked up from germline, CDR1 is SGHRS and CDR2 is YFSETQ. Trimming cost V 5 bases and J 6 bases, with 17 bases left between them. DNA for the CDR3: TGCGCCAGCAGATGGACACAGTTTTCGGATGGCTACACCTTC. As protein: CASRWTQFSDGYTF.

The chain uses TRBV7-9 and TRBJ1-2, with 10 bases identical to TRBD1. CDR3 length: 13 amino acids. CDR1 and CDR2 (germline): SEHNR, FQNEAQ (reference sequence). With V trimmed by 5 bases and J by 8 bases, 5 bases remained unmatched. The CDR3 DNA sequence: TGTGCCAGCAGCCACCGGGACAGGGGCGGCTACACCTTC. It codes for CASSHRDRGGYTF.

The rearrangement joins TRBV2 to TRBJ2-1; 10 positions match TRBD2. The trim removed 4 bases at V and 0 bases at J, leaving 12 bases unmatched. The germline V gene encodes CDR1 SNHLY and CDR2 FYNNEI. This CDR3 has 19 residues. CDR3 protein: CASSGSGGPSFSSYNEQFF. DNA for the CDR3: TGTGCCAGCAGTGGTAGCGGGGGGCCTTCATTCAGCTCCTACAATGAGCAGTTCTTC.

The chain couples TRBV2 to TRBJ1-2; 9 bases are shared with TRBD1. Germline CDR1 is SNHLY and CDR2 is FYNNEI. Unmatched junction bases numbered 5, after V lost 5 bases and J lost 4 bases. The CDR3 spans 14 residues. The CDR3 spells CASSSDRGIYGYTF. The CDR3 nucleotides are TGTGCCAGCAGTTCTGACAGGGGGATCTATGGCTACACCTTC.

This clone was seen repeatedly, ten times or more. The chain links TRBV9 to TRBJ2-3; 7 nucleotides agree with TRBD2. The CDR3 contains 15 residues. Germline loops: CDR1 SGDLS, CDR2 YYNGEE. J lost 6 bases, V lost 4 bases, and 11 bases had no gene match. CDR3 amino acids: CASSNGTTRRDTQYF. The CDR3, as DNA: TGTGCCAGCAGCAATGGGACTACAAGGAGGGATACGCAGTATTTT.

In its sample, this clone was seen a few times. The chain uses TRBV19 and TRBJ1-2; D may be TRBD1 (5 bases). The germline CDR1 and CDR2 sequences are LNHDA and SQIVND (reference sequence). The CDR3 is 13 residues long. The germline V and J ends were trimmed by 9 bases and 3 bases, with 14 bases remaining between them. The CDR3 is CARSWGVYYGYTF. CDR3 bases: TGTGCCAGATCGTGGGGGGTCTACTATGGCTACACCTTC.

The chain is built from TRBV6-6 and TRBJ1-2; TRBD1 might be the D (6 bases). Germline V gives CDR1 MNHNY, CDR2 SVGAGI (reference sequence). Trimming pared 7 bases from V and 1 base from J, leaving 13 bases between. CDR3 length: 14 amino acids. This CDR3 is CASNKQGINYGYTF. The CDR3 DNA is TGTGCCAGCAACAAACAGGGCATTAACTATGGCTACACCTTC.

The J gene is TRBJ2-5, the V gene TRBV2, with a weak D call TRBD1 (5 bases). Germline lookup yields CDR1 SNHLY and CDR2 FYNNEI. V was cut by 9 bases and J by 6 bases, with 23 bases left in between. The CDR3 loop spans 15 amino acids. The CDR3 DNA sequence: TGTGCCAGGAAGTTCACCGAGACAGACTCGCAGACCCAGTACTTC. It is translated as CARKFTETDSQTQYF.

This clone was detected ten times or more. The chain carries TRBV5-4 and TRBJ1-2, with 7 bases lining up with TRBD1. J lost 4 bases, V lost 4 bases, and 7 bases had no gene match. The CDR3 loop spans 14 amino acids. Looked up from germline, CDR1 is SGHNT and CDR2 is YYREEE (reference sequence). CDR3 sequence reads: CASSRSGTVYGYTF. CDR3 nucleotides: TGTGCCAGCAGCCGATCCGGGACAGTCTATGGCTACACCTTC.

In regard to this clone: Compared with germline, one end of the junction differs, possibly owing to a read error. The gene calls are TRBV7-7 and TRBJ2-5, with 11 bases identical to TRBD1. The germline V gene has CDR1 SSHAT and CDR2 FNYEAQ (reference sequence). This CDR3 spans 16 amino acids. CDR3 in DNA: TGTGCTAGCAGCTTAGCTGGGACAGGGGGGTCCGAGACCCAGTACTTC. This gives the protein CASSLAGTGGSETQYF. Variable domain in full (rest from reference TRBV7-7 and TRBJ2-5): GAGVSQSPRYKVTKRGQDVTLRCDPISSHATLYWYQQALGQGPEFLTYFNYEAQPDKSGLPSDRFSAERPEGSISTLTIQRTEQRDSAMYRCASSLAGTGGSETQYFGPGTRLLVL.

The V call is TRBV5-1, the J call TRBJ2-3, with D unclear. Trimming removed 5 bases at V and 2 bases at J, with 9 bases between. Germline V lookup: CDR1 SGHRS, CDR2 YFSETQ. The CDR3 has 13 residues. CDR3 in amino acids: CASRYGSTDTQYF. The CDR3 DNA reads TGCGCCAGCAGATATGGCTCCACAGATACGCAGTATTTT.

The genes are TRBV6-1 and TRBJ2-7; possible D gene TRBD2, 7 bases. The germline gives CDR1 MNHNS, CDR2 SASEGT. The CDR3 runs to 15 residues. Deletions cut 2 bases from V and 2 bases from J, with 13 bases between. The CDR3 nucleotides are TGTGCCAGCAGTGAACGGGGGGCGCTGGCCTACGAGCAGTACTTC. Protein sequence: CASSERGALAYEQYF.

This clone was seen a few times. The chain uses TRBV2 and TRBJ2-3; TRBD2 is a possible D gene (7 bases). Germline CDR1 is SNHLY and CDR2 is FYNNEI. The CDR3 is 15 residues long. Trimming removed 3 bases at V and 5 bases at J, with 15 bases between. The CDR3 nucleotides are TGTGCCAGCAGTGATATGGCGGGGGCCGGAGATACGCAGTATTTT. This codes for CASSDMAGAGDTQYF.

This clone has only a few counts. The DNA of the CDR3 is TGCGCCAGCAGCTCAGGCGGAGGGTCAAACAGTGAGCAGTTCTTC. As protein: CASSSGGGSNSEQFF. This chain links TRBV5-1 with TRBJ2-1; maybe TRBD2 (6 bases). Germline V gives CDR1 SGHRS, CDR2 YFSETQ. This CDR3 has 15 residues. The V gene lost 3 bases and the J gene lost 9 bases, with 19 bases spanning the gap. The whole variable domain, remainder taken from reference TRBV5-1 and TRBJ2-1, is KAGVTQTPRYLIKTRGQQVTLSCSPISGHRSVSWYQQTPGQGLQFLFEYFSETQRNKGNFPGRFSGRQFSNSRSEMNVSTLELGDSALYLCASSSGGGSNSEQFFGPGTRLTVL.